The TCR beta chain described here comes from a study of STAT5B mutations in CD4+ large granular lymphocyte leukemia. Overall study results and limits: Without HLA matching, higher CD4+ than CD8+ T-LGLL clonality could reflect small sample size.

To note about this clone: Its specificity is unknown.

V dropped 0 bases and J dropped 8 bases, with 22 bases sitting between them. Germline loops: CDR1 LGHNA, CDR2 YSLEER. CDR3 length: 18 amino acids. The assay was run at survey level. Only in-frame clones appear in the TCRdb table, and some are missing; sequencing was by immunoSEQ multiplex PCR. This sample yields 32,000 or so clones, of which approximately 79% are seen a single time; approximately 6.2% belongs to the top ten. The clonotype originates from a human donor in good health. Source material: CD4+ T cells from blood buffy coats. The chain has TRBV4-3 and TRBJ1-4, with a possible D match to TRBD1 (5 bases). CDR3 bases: TGCGCCAGCAGCCAAGAGCGGGGCGGTCACGTTTTCGGAGAAAAACTGTTTTTT. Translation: CASSQERGGHVFGEKLFF.